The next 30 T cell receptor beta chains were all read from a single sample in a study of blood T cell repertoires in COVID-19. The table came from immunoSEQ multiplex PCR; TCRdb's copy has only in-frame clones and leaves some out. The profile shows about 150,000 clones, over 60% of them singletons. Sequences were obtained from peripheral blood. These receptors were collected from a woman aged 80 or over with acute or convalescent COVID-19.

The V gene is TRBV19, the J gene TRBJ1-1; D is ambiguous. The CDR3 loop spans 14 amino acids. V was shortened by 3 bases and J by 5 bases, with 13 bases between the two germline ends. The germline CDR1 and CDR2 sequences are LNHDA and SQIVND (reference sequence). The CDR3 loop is CASSMQVRETEAFF. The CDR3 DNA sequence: TGTGCCAGTAGTATGCAGGTGAGGGAAACTGAAGCTTTCTTT.

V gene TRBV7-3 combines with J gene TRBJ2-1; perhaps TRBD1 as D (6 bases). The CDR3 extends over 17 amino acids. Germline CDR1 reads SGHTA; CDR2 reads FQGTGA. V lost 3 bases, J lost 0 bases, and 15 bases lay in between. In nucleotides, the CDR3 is TGTGCCAGCAGCTTCATGGGGGCCCCTAGCTCCTACAATGAGCAGTTCTTC. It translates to CASSFMGAPSSYNEQFF. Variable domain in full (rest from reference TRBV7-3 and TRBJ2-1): GAGVSQTPSNKVTEKGKYVELRCDPISGHTALYWYRQSLGQGPEFLIYFQGTGAADDSGLPNDRFFAVRPEGSVSTLKIQRTERGDSAVYLCASSFMGAPSSYNEQFFGPGTRLTVL.

CDR3 DNA sequence: TGTGCCAGCTCACCAAACGGAGAGACCCAGTACTTC. Its protein is CASSPNGETQYF. The chain combines TRBV18 with TRBJ2-5; D not certain. The CDR3 runs to 12 residues. The ends were cut back, 2 bases at V and 4 bases at J, with 5 bases in the middle. Germline CDR1 reads KGHSH; CDR2 reads LQKENI.

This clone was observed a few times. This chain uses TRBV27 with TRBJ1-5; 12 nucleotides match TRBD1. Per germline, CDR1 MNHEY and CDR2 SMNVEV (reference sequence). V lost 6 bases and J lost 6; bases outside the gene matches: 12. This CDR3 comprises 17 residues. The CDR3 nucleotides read TGTGCCAGCAGCAAACAACAAGGGACAGGGGGCTTTCAGCCCCAGCATTTT. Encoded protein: CASSKQQGTGGFQPQHF.

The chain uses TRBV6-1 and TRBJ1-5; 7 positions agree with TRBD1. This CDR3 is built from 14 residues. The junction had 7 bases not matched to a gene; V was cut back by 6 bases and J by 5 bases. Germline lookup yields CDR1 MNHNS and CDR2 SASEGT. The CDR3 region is CASRQGSRDQPQHF. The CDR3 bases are TGTGCCAGCAGACAGGGGTCGAGGGATCAGCCCCAGCATTTT.

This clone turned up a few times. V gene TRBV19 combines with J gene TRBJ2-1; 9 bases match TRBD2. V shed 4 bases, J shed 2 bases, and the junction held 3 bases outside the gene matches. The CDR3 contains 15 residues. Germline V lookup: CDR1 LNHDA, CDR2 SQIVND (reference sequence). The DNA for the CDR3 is TGTGCCAGTAGTACGACTAGCGGTACCTACAATGAGCAGTTCTTC. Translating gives CASSTTSGTYNEQFF.

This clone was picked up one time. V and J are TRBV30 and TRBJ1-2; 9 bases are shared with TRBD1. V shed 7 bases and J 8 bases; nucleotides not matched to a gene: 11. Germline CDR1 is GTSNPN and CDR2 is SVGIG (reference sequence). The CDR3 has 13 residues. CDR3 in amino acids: CAFSRDRVKGYTF. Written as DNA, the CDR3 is TGTGCCTTCTCCCGGGACAGGGTGAAAGGCTACACCTTC.

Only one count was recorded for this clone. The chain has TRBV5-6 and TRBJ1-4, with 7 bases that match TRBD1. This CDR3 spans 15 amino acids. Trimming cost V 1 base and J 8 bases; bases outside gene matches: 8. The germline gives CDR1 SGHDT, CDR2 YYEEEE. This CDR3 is CASSLSYRGTEKLFF. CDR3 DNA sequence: TGTGCCAGCAGCTTGTCTTACAGGGGAACGGAAAAACTGTTTTTT. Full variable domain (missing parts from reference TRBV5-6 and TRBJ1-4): DAGVTQSPTHLIKTRGQQVTLRCSPKSGHDTVSWYQQALGQGPQFIFQYYEEEERQRGNFPDRFSGHQFPNYSSELNVNALLLGDSALYLCASSLSYRGTEKLFFGSGTQLSVL.

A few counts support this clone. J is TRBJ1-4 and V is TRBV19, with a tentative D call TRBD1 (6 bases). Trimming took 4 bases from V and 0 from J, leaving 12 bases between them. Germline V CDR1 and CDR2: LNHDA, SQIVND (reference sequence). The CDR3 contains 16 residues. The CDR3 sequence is CASSTLTGTTNEKLFF. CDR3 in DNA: TGTGCCAGTAGTACCCTTACAGGGACAACTAATGAAAAACTGTTTTTT. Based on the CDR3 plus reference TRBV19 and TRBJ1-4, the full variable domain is DGGITQSPKYLFRKEGQNVTLSCEQNLNHDAMYWYRQDPGQGLRLIYYSQIVNDFQKGDIAEGYSVSREKKESFPLTVTSAQKNPTAFYLCASSTLTGTTNEKLFFGSGTQLSVL.

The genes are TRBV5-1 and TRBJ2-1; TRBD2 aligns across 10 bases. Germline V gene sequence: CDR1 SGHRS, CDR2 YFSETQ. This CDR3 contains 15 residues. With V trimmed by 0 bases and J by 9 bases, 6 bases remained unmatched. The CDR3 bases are TGCGCCAGCAGCTTGGGGCTAGCGGGAGAAAGTGAGCAGTTCTTC. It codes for CASSLGLAGESEQFF.

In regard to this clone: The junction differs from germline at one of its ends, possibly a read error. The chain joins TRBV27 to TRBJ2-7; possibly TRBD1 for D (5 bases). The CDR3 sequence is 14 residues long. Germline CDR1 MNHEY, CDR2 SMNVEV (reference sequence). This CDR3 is CASSSALPTVPPHF. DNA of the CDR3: TGTGCCAGCAGTTCTGCCCTTCCGACAGTTCCTCCCCACTTC.

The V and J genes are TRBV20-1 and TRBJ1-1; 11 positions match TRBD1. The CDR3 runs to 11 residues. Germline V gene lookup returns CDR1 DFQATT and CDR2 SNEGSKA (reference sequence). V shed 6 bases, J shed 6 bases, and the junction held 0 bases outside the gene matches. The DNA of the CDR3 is TGCAGTGCGGGACAGGGGGCTGAAGCTTTCTTT. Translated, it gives CSAGQGAEAFF.

CDR3 region: CASSQKTGREKLFF. CDR3 bases: TGCGCCAGCAGCCAGAAGACAGGGCGGGAAAAACTGTTTTTT. The rearrangement links TRBV4-3 to TRBJ1-4, with TRBD1 identical over 7 bases. Germline CDR1 reads LGHNA; CDR2 reads YSLEER. The CDR3 is 14 amino acids. Trimming at V came to 3 bases and at J to 8 bases, leaving 6 bases not matched to a gene.

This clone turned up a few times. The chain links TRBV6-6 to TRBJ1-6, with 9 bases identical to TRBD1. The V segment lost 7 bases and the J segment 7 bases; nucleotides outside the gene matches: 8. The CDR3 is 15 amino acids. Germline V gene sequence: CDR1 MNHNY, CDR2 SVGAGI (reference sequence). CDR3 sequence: CASNLQGADNSPLHF. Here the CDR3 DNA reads TGTGCCAGCAATTTACAGGGGGCGGACAATTCACCCCTCCACTTT.

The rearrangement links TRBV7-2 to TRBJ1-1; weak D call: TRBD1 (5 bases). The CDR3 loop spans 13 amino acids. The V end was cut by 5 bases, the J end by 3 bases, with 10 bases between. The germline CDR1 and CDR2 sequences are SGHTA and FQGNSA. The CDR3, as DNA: TGTGCCAGCAGCGCACAGGTATACACTGAAGCTTTCTTT. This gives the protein CASSAQVYTEAFF.

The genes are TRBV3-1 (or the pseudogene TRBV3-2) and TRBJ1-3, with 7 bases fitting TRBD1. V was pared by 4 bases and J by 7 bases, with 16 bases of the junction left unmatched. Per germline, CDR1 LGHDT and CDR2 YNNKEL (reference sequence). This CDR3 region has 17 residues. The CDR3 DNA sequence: TGTGCCAGCAGCCGAGGGTCTCCAGGGGGTCCCTGGAACACCATATATTTT. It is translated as CASSRGSPGGPWNTIYF.

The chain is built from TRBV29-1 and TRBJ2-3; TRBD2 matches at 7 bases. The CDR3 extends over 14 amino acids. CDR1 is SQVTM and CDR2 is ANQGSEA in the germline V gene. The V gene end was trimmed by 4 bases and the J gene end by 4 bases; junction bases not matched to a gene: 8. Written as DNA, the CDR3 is TGCAGCGTTGTGGCGGGAGAAGGTGCAGATACGCAGTATTTT. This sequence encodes CSVVAGEGADTQYF.

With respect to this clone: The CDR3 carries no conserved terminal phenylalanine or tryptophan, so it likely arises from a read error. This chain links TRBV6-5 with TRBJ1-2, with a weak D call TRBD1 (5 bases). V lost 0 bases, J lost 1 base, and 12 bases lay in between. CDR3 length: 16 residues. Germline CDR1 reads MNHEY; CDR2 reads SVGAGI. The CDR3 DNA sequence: TGTGCCAGCAGTTACTCGAAGTGGGGGGATAACTATGGCTACACCCTC. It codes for CASSYSKWGDNYGYTL.

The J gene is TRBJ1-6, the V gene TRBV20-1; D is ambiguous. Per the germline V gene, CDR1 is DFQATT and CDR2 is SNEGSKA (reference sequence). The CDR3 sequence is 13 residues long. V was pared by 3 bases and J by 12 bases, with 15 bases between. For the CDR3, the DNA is TGCAGTGCTAGTGGAGAAAATGCGGGACCCCTCCACTTT. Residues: CSASGENAGPLHF.

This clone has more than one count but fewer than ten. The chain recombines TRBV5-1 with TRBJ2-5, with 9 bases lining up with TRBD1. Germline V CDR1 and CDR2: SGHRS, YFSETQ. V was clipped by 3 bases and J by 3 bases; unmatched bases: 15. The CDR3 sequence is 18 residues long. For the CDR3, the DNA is TGCGCCAGCAGCTCACTACAGGGGGCCGCTGCCCTCAAAGAGACCCAGTACTTC. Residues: CASSSLQGAAALKETQYF.

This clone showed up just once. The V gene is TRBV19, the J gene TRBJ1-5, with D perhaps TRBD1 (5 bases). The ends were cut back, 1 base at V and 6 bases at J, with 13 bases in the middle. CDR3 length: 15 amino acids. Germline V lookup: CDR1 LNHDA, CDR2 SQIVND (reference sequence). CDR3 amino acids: CASSIVGGAAQPQHF. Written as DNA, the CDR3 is TGTGCCAGTAGTATAGTAGGAGGGGCGGCTCAGCCCCAGCATTTT.

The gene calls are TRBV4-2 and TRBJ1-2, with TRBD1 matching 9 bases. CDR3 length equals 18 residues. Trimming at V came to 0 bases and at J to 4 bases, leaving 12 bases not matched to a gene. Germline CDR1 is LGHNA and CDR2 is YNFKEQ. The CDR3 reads CASSQDGSGTGLGYGYTF. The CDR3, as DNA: TGTGCCAGCAGCCAAGATGGATCCGGGACAGGGCTAGGCTATGGCTACACCTTC.

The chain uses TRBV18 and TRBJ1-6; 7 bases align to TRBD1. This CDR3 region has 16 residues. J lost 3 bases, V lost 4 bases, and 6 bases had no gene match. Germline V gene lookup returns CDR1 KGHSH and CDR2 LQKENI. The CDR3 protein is CASSQTGPSYNSPLHF. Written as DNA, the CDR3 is TGTGCCAGCTCACAGACAGGGCCTAGCTATAATTCACCCCTCCACTTT.

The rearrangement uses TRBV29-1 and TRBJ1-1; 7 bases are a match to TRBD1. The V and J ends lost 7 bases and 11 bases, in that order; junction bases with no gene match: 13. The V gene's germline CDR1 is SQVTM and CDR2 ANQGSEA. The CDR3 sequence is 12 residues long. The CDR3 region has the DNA TGCAGCGGGGGGACAGCACAAAAGGAGGCTTTCTTT. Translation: CSGGTAQKEAFF.

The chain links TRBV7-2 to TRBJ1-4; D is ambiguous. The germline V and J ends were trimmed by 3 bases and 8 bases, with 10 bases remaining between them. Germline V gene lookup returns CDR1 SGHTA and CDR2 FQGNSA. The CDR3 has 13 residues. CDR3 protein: CASSFYSSEKLFF. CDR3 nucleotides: TGTGCCAGCAGCTTCTATAGTTCCGAAAAACTGTTTTTT.

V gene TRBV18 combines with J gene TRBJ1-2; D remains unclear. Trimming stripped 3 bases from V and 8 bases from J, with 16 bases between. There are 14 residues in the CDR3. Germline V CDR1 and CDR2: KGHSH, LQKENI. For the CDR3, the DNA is TGTGCCAGCTCACCCCCCTCACACGAGGGCGGCTACACCTTC. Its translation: CASSPPSHEGGYTF.

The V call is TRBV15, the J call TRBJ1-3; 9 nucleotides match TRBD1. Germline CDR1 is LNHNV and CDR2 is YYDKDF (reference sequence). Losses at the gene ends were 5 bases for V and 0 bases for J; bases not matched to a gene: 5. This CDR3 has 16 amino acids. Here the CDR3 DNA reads TGTGCCACCAGCCCGTCGACAGGGGGCTCTGGAAACACCATATATTTT. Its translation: CATSPSTGGSGNTIYF.

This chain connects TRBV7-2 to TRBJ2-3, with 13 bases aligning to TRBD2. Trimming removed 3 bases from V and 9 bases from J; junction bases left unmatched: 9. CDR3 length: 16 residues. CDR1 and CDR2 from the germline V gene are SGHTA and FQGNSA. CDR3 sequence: CASSFGNGLAGDTQYF. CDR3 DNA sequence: TGTGCCAGCAGCTTCGGGAACGGACTAGCGGGGGACACGCAGTATTTT.

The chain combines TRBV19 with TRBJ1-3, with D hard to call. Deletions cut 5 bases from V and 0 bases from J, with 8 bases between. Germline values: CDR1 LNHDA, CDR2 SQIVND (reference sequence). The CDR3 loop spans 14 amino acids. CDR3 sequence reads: CASSSRSSGNTIYF. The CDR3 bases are TGTGCCAGTAGTTCCCGTAGCTCTGGAAACACCATATATTTT.

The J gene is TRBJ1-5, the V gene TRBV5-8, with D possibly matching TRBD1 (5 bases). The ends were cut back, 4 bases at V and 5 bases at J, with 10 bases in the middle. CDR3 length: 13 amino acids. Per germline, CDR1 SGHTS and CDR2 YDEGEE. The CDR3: CASSKDTDQPQHF. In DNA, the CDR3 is TGTGCCAGCAGCAAGGACACGGATCAGCCCCAGCATTTT.